Sequencing of this T cell receptor (beta chain) was carried out in a study of cytomegalovirus exposure and HLA in healthy donors (dated 2017 in TCRdb). For the wider study: According to an earlier analysis of 550 to 700 of the donors, roughly 180 million T cells yielded 90 million to 140 million unique TCR beta sequences and 250 to 350 Gb of sequence data. An earlier analysis of approximately 630 of the donors applied high-throughput TCR beta sequencing to assess whether each TCR beta V gene segment acted as functional or pseudogenic. A handful of DR-DQ haplotypes were handled as single units for association and clustering because linkage in the cohort was strong. Of the 398 genotyped donors, 70% to 90% were placed in the genetic ancestry cluster associated with self-reported Caucasian donors. A later analysis re-analyzed previously published TCR beta repertoires from hundreds of donors and added high-resolution HLA genotyping to study TCR occurrence patterns. About 280 gigabases of sequencing data and roughly 81 million unique TCR sequences made up an early release that covered under 750 HLA-typed donors. Along with the approximately 700-subject first cohort, a separate validation cohort of 120 different subjects was used. In a later genetic analysis, genome-wide SNP genotypes for about three fifths of the 666 donors were used, and that subset was treated as a discovery cohort. The study was designed to test whether signatures of past pathogen exposure could be identified by cataloging public T cell receptors. Typing coverage differed by locus: A, B, C, DRB1 and DQB1 were typed in about 620-630 donors, DQA1 in approximately 520, DPA1 in around 600, and DPB1 in roughly 450. HLA typing included class I and class II loci at four-digit resolution. Alongside the repertoire data, information on donor age, sex, ethnicity and CMV serostatus was compiled. The study combined high-throughput TCR immunosequencing, statistical association of individual TCRs with disease status, and machine learning to predict cytomegalovirus infection status. The study profiled the T cell repertoires of under 700 subjects by immunosequencing and related them to cytomegalovirus serostatus. All discovery cohort repertoires had been generated using a single sequencing platform. In the later analysis, no new phenotypic data were used to find candidate immune exposures; instead, reliance was placed on TCR beta sequences and their occurrence across donors. Among about 360 genotyped donors of the cohort, an average of approximately 240,000 unique TCR beta nucleotide sequences were sequenced per donor, around a sixth of them non-productive.

The library was built by means of the immunoSEQ multiplex PCR assay. For the multiplex PCR, a mixture combining 60 forward primers for TCR Vbeta segments and 13 reverse primers for TCR Jbeta segments was used. The CDR3 region of rearranged TCR beta genes was amplified from genomic DNA by a multiplex PCR assay. The amplified TCR beta libraries were sequenced on the Illumina HiSeq System as 87-base-pair reads. The authors processed their data as follows. In a later analysis, approximately 74 million unique TCR beta chains were counted across the roughly 610 repertoires, and around 10 million of these chains were shared by at least two donors. Raw reads were error-corrected and collapsed into unique sequences with a nearest-neighbor algorithm that merged closely related sequences to remove PCR and sequencing errors. To assign V, D and J gene segments, CDR3 sequences were aligned to IMGT reference sequences. For a sequence to be retained, at least a six-nucleotide match to both a V gene segment and a J gene segment was required. Rearrangements were classified as productive when the CDR3 lacked stop codons and remained in frame with V and J, and all other rearrangements were classified as non-productive. CDR3 was defined by IMGT convention, running from the second conserved V-encoded cysteine to the conserved J-encoded phenylalanine. Sequences without an unambiguous match to a single V gene segment were excluded from the earlier analysis of several hundred of the donors. In an earlier analysis of 450 to 700 of the donors, V segments were called functional above 56.7% productive rearrangements and were called segregating when the between-donor standard deviation exceeded 5%. A statistical classification framework was developed to diagnose cytomegalovirus status using the catalog of TCR beta chain sequences. V and J gene assignment, in a later analysis, came from comparing TCR nucleotide sequences with IMGT/GENE-DB human TR gene sequences. The TCRdist pipeline was used in a later analysis to assign CDR3 sequences and most-parsimonious VDJ recombination scenarios. A later analysis defined each TCR beta chain by its CDR3 amino acid sequence plus V-gene family, and excluded reads lacking a unique V-gene family. A later analysis removed 500 to 650 highly shared, low-generation-probability nucleotide sequences to deal with suspected cross-contamination and a sequencing artifact. A later analysis calculated a clonal expansion index for each public chain from normalized within-repertoire ranks of inferred template counts. Generation probabilities in a later analysis came from a VDJ recombination model fitted to out-of-frame rearrangements, and those results were checked against IGoR. In a later analysis, TCR-TCR, TCR-HLA and TCR-CMV co-occurrence was scored with hypergeometric tests, and a repertoire-size bias correction was applied to TCR pairs. To estimate false discovery rates, a later analysis permuted the HLA or CMV assignments 20 times. In a later analysis, co-occurring TCRs were grouped using DBSCAN, with TCRdist sequence similarity added in when clustering inside HLA-allele-positive subsets. Co-occurrence clustering excluded repertoires with fewer than 30,000 or more than 120,000 public chains, plus five with anomalous nucleotide sharing. Entries here come from immuneACCESS through TCRdb and include only in-frame sequences with V and J called. Some clones fail to appear in such tables; in the studies checked, an unresolved V gene covers under half of the shortfall, and the cause of the remainder is unknown. The DNA was the basis for D and trimming; V, J and clone size are from that table. The record for this sample contains about 52,000 clones. The top ten constitute around 12% of the sample.

In the case of this clone: The specificity of this receptor is unknown.

Beyond this particular receptor, the publication reports: V-gene and J-gene trimming of TCR beta chains was associated with a missense DCLRE1C variant in a later genetic analysis, and the association was replicated in an independent cohort. In a later analysis, several top co-occurrence clusters were reported to appear linked to parvovirus B19, influenza, CMV and Epstein-Barr virus. In vitro tests confirmed that a few of the cytomegalovirus-associated TCR beta chains recognize cytomegalovirus antigens. Most TCR sequences were seen in very few donors, while some public TCRs were found in many individuals. A later analysis associated some 17,000 TCR beta sequences with specific HLA alleles at a false discovery rate of 0.05. The authors suggested that the approach could potentially be extended to other disease states and immunological phenotypes. In an earlier analysis of fewer than 750 of the donors, most TCR beta V segments were observed in productive rearrangements about 87% or about 30% of the time, broadly matching IMGT annotations. Because counts were too low, roughly 18 rarely observed V segments, including chromosome 9 orphons, were left out of the earlier analysis of about 620 of the donors. For the cohort, immune exposure information was limited to CMV serostatus. In a later analysis, HLA-associated TCR beta chains were found to be more clonally expanded and to have lower generation probabilities than equally common non-associated chains. In a later analysis, TCR association rates were found to vary across HLA loci, with the most associated TCRs seen for DRB1 alleles and the fewest for HLA-C alleles. Linkage disequilibrium might explain the correlated functional status among segregating V segments, but an unknown experimental factor could not be ruled out. The study listed 164 TCR beta chains as associated with cytomegalovirus. A further reported finding was that TCR beta sequences accurately predicted the HLA-A and HLA-B alleles for most subjects in the first cohort. Assigning TCR associations to individual alleles was difficult when HLA alleles, especially DR and DQ, strongly co-occurred. A later analysis found that most CMV-associated TCR beta chains appeared HLA-restricted, with HLA associations seemingly driven largely by CMV exposure. The classifier was reported to diagnose cytomegalovirus status with high specificity and sensitivity in both the original and validation cohorts. Sequencing depth was assumed to be roughly uniform across donors in the presence/absence analyses, though that assumption may not hold. A later genetic analysis reported fewer N-insertions in productive TCRs among donors in an Asian-associated ancestry cluster than the approximately 700-donor mean. The sequencing pipeline was judged likely to have produced a cluster of highly shared sequence variants as a technical artifact. Because some donors lacked HLA typing at each locus, the association tests relied only on the typed subset. Only TCR beta chains were sequenced in this cohort, and the absence of alpha or paired-chain data limited detectable features.

The cohort comprised several hundred healthy bone marrow donors. All cohort members were sampled while nominally healthy, although unrecorded immune exposures were likely present. The donor tested CMV seropositive, placing the donor among the roughly 300 seropositive members of the cohort. A peripheral blood sample was collected from each donor, and TCR beta sequencing was performed on peripheral blood mononuclear cells. Genomic DNA was extracted from the blood cell samples with the Qiagen DNeasy Blood Extraction Kit. Material for sequencing was PBMCs. The receptor was derived from a woman in her sixties in good health and CMV-seropositive.

The CDR3: CSVVADPNEKLFF. The base sequence is TGCAGCGTTGTGGCAGATCCGAATGAAAAACTGTTTTTT. The chain links TRBV29-1 with TRBJ1-4; too little of a D gene remains to name it. The CDR3 runs 13 amino acids, cysteine and phenylalanine included. Just the 39-base CDR3 DNA is kept, in frame starting at base 1. The germline V gene sets CDR1 to SQVTM and CDR2 to ANQGSEA. Relative to germline, V is 4 bases shorter and J is 5 bases shorter, with 11 bases between their ends.